This T cell receptor (beta chain) was identified during a study of T cells after yellow fever vaccination. Study results and limitations: Contaminants from the bulk population, in the form of abundant clonotypes, could be found in FACS-sorted repertoires. Peaking on day 5 versus 15, the secondary response was faster but weaker. Post-booster repertoires again held most primary-vaccination clones (about 96% CD4, about 88% CD8).

TCR cDNA, made by 5'RACE template switching, carried an added universal primer site and UMIs. TCRdb redid the calling of the 5' RACE reads with MiXCR, one entry per CDR3 protein. The data contain approximately 70,000 distinct CDR3 sequences, more than 5.5% of them singletons. As to this clonotype: The antigen is undetermined.

V was cut by 7 bases and J by 2 bases, with 9 bases left in between. The CDR3 runs to 13 residues. Germline CDR1 is LNHDA and CDR2 is SQIVND (reference sequence). The sequencing used CD8+ T cells sorted from PBMCs, collected roughly 10 days after the first yellow fever vaccination. The receptor's source is a young man who received the YFV17D yellow fever vaccine. The rearrangement links TRBV19 to TRBJ1-5; D uncertain. In DNA, the CDR3 is TGTGCCAGTACCCCAGCAGGCAATCAGCCCCAGCATTTT. Encoded protein: CASTPAGNQPQHF.